Each of the 13 T cell receptor beta chains below was sequenced from the same sample in a study of T cell clonotyping in hematopoietic cell transplantation. Time point specified: recipient sample about 28 days before transplant, after cytoreduction. Profiled with immunoSEQ multiplex PCR; TCRdb holds only in-frame clones, not every one. The table includes about 19,000 clones, about 82% detected once. Sequences were derived from peripheral blood mononuclear cells, sampled before stem cell transplant. The receptors shown here come from a man aged 50-60 years with acute myeloid leukemia. Some clones in this sample may be carry-over from other donors' samples.

The rearrangement joins TRBV13 to TRBJ2-2; D is uncertain. CDR3 size: 18 residues. CDR1 is PRHDT, CDR2 FYEKMQ, per germline (reference sequence). V was clipped by 5 bases and J by 0 bases, with 19 bases between them. The CDR3 is CASSPIRRGSANTGELFF. CDR3 in DNA: TGTGCCAGCAGCCCCATTCGGCGCGGATCCGCGAACACCGGGGAGCTGTTTTTT.

The chain joins TRBV5-8 to TRBJ1-2; D is unresolved. Germline V lookup: CDR1 SGHTS, CDR2 YDEGEE. V lost 0 bases, J lost 1 base, and 10 bases lay in between. This CDR3 contains 15 residues. CDR3 DNA: TGTGCCAGCAGCTTGGATTTGGGTTATAACTATGGCTACACCTTC. This gives the protein CASSLDLGYNYGYTF.

V and J are TRBV7-2 and TRBJ1-2; a possible D gene is TRBD1 (5 bases). Trimming pared 8 bases from V and 6 bases from J, leaving 16 bases between. CDR1 and CDR2 from the germline V gene are SGHTA and FQGNSA. The CDR3 totals 13 residues. CDR3: CASDPGLRNGYTF. The CDR3, as DNA: TGTGCCAGCGACCCAGGGTTGAGGAATGGCTACACCTTC.

This chain joins TRBV28 and TRBJ1-2; D remains unclear. Trimming took 6 bases from V and 5 from J, leaving 10 bases between them. From germline, CDR1 is MDHEN and CDR2 SYDVKM. The CDR3 is 12 residues long. CDR3 sequence: CASSAPSYGYTF. Written as DNA, the CDR3 is TGTGCCAGCAGCGCGCCTAGTTATGGCTACACCTTC.

This sequence joins TRBV7-9 and TRBJ2-7; 10 positions agree with TRBD1. V was pared by 5 bases and J by 3 bases, with 7 bases of the junction left unmatched. Per germline, CDR1 SEHNR and CDR2 FQNEAQ (reference sequence). The CDR3 extends over 15 amino acids. The DNA for the CDR3 is TGTGCCAGCAGCCAGGCCGGACAGGGGGTCTACGAGCAGTACTTC. Amino acids: CASSQAGQGVYEQYF.

The V gene is TRBV19, the J gene TRBJ1-1; D remains unclear. This CDR3 contains 16 residues. V was cut by 1 base and J by 4 bases, with 16 bases left in between. Germline CDR1 reads LNHDA; CDR2 reads SQIVND (reference sequence). Written as DNA, the CDR3 is TGTGCCAGTAGTATAGGAGGCGGACTTCTGGCCACTGAAGCTTTCTTT. Encoded protein: CASSIGGGLLATEAFF.

This clone was picked up one time. V gene TRBV19 combines with J gene TRBJ2-2, with 9 bases fitting TRBD1. The germline V gene encodes CDR1 LNHDA and CDR2 SQIVND (reference sequence). Trimming at V came to 5 bases and at J to 5 bases, leaving 6 bases not matched to a gene. The CDR3 spans 15 residues. The CDR3 spells CASSPRGQGTGELFF. The CDR3 bases are TGTGCCAGTAGTCCCCGGGGACAGGGTACCGGGGAGCTGTTTTTT.

The chain combines TRBV19 with TRBJ2-2, with unresolved D. V was pared by 10 bases and J by 0 bases, with 9 bases between. Germline lookup yields CDR1 LNHDA and CDR2 SQIVND (reference sequence). The CDR3 extends over 13 amino acids. CDR3 residues: CATANPNTGELFF. DNA for the CDR3: TGTGCCACCGCGAACCCGAACACCGGGGAGCTGTTTTTT.

V usage is TRBV10-3 and J usage is TRBJ1-1, with TRBD1 matching 7 bases. Trimming cost V 4 bases and J 1 base; bases outside gene matches: 3. Germline V gene data show CDR1 as ENHRY and CDR2 as SYGVKD. There are 14 residues in the CDR3. CDR3 sequence (DNA): TGTGCCATCAGTGCGGGACAGAAGAACACTGAAGCTTTCTTT. Protein sequence: CAISAGQKNTEAFF.

The J gene is TRBJ2-7, the V gene TRBV7-9; 8 bases match TRBD1. Trimming cost V 3 bases and J 3 bases; bases outside gene matches: 4. The CDR3 runs to 14 residues. Germline V gives CDR1 SEHNR, CDR2 FQNEAQ (reference sequence). CDR3 nucleotide sequence: TGTGCCAGCAGCTTCCCGGACAGGGACTACGAGCAGTACTTC. Translation gives CASSFPDRDYEQYF.

A few counts support this clone. A read error may produce the germline difference seen at one junction end. The same CDR3 can be traced to other DNA sequences in this sample. The chain joins TRBV10-3 to TRBJ2-3, with D hard to call. CDR1 and CDR2 (germline): ENHRY, SYGVKD. There are 13 residues in the CDR3. In nucleotides, the CDR3 is TGTGCCAGCAGTCTTCAAAGCACAGATACGCAGTATTTT. This translates into CASSLQSTDTQYF.

This chain links TRBV7-9 with TRBJ1-2; unclear D gene. Germline CDR1 and CDR2: SEHNR and FQNEAQ (reference sequence). CDR3 length: 18 residues. Trimming cost V 3 bases and J 6 bases, with 26 bases left between them. The CDR3 sequence: CASSLTQLGLDGWDGYTF. In DNA form, the CDR3 reads TGTGCCAGCAGCTTGACCCAATTAGGGCTGGACGGCTGGGATGGCTACACCTTC.

This clone has a single count. The chain uses TRBV5-1 and TRBJ2-2; D gene unclear. The CDR3 loop spans 19 amino acids. Germline V gene sequence: CDR1 SGHRS, CDR2 YFSETQ. V shed 0 bases and J shed 2 bases, with 20 bases lying between them. The CDR3 protein is CASSLAFARTSINTGELFF. For the CDR3, the DNA is TGCGCCAGCAGCTTGGCCTTCGCTAGGACCTCCATAAACACCGGGGAGCTGTTTTTT.